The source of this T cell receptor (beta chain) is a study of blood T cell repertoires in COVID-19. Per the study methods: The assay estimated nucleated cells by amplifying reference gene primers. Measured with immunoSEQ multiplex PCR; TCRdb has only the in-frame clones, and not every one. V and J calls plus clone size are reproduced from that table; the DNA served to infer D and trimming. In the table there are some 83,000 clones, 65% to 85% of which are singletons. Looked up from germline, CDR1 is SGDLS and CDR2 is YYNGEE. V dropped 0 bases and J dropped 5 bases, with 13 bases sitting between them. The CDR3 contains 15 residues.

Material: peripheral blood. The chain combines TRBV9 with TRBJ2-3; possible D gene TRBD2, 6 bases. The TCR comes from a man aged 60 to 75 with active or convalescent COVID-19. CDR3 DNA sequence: TGTGCCAGCAGCGTAGTCGGAGGGACTGAAGATACGCAGTATTTT. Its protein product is CASSVVGGTEDTQYF.